The 23 T cell receptor beta chains reported below all come from one sample, sequenced in a study of naive and memory T cell subsets. Alpha and beta constant region primers primed reverse transcription for blood and skin samples. TCRdb recomputed calls from the UMI-ligation and nested PCR reads with MiXCR, one row per CDR3 protein. The sample lists around 20,000 distinct CDR3 sequences, 8% to 10% occurring once. Treatment given: skin biopsy from PPD injection site in Mantoux-positive individual. Reverse transcription used DNase-treated unsorted total RNA, aiming for about 1 to 1000 ng. This specimen consisted of skin, obtained from a tuberculin skin test site. The receptor set was obtained from an adult in good health.

The chain joins TRBV4-2 to TRBJ2-7; D may be TRBD1 or TRBD2 (5 bases each). The CDR3 has 14 residues. V lost 4 bases and J lost 2, with 12 bases in between. The germline V gene encodes CDR1 LGHNA and CDR2 YNFKEQ. CDR3 protein: CASSRTGRTYEQYF. The CDR3 DNA reads TGTGCCAGCAGCCGTACGGGACGGACCTACGAGCAGTACTTC.

This clonotype was counted at least ten times. This chain uses TRBV5-1 with TRBJ1-1; D remains unclear. V was shortened by 2 bases and J by 3 bases, with 14 bases between the two germline ends. Germline V gene data show CDR1 as SGHRS and CDR2 as YFSETQ. This CDR3 is 15 amino acids long. This chain's CDR3 is CASSFIGSGDTEAFF. The DNA of the CDR3 is TGCGCCAGCAGCTTTATTGGCTCCGGGGACACTGAAGCTTTCTTT. Full variable domain (outside the CDR3, taken from reference TRBV5-1 and TRBJ1-1): KAGVTQTPRYLIKTRGQQVTLSCSPISGHRSVSWYQQTPGQGLQFLFEYFSETQRNKGNFPGRFSGRQFSNSRSEMNVSTLELGDSALYLCASSFIGSGDTEAFFGQGTRLTVV.

The CDR3 DNA follows: TGTGCCAGCAGCTCGGGGCCCCCCAGGGGGCAAAAACTGTTTTTT. Its translation is CASSSGPPRGQKLFF. The V gene is TRBV7-2, the J gene TRBJ1-4; TRBD1 aligns across 8 bases. Unmatched junction bases numbered 10, after V lost 4 bases and J lost 9 bases. Germline V gene lookup returns CDR1 SGHTA and CDR2 FQGNSA. The CDR3 length is 15 residues.

This clonotype was seen a few times. The rearrangement uses TRBV10-3 and TRBJ2-4; D might be TRBD1 or TRBD2, each matching 5 bases. The V gene lost 5 bases and the J gene lost 1 base, with 9 bases spanning the gap. Germline V lookup: CDR1 ENHRY, CDR2 SYGVKD. CDR3 length: 14 residues. Here the CDR3 DNA reads TGTGCCATCAGTAATGAGGGGGCCAAAAACATTCAGTACTTC. Translation gives CAISNEGAKNIQYF.

This clonotype was seen repeatedly, ten times or more. The genes are TRBV20-1 and TRBJ2-1; the match to TRBD2 covers 14 bases. Germline V gene sequence: CDR1 DFQATT, CDR2 SNEGSKA (reference sequence). This CDR3 has 15 amino acids. The V gene end was trimmed by 2 bases and the J gene end by 10 bases; junction bases not matched to a gene: 7. The CDR3 DNA is TGCAGTGCTAGATCCGGGACTAGCGGGAGAGGGGAGCAGTTCTTC. This codes for CSARSGTSGRGEQFF.

In its sample, this clonotype ranks as medium-sized (0.01 to 0.1%). The chain couples TRBV29-1 to TRBJ2-1; TRBD2 might be the D (5 bases). Germline-derived CDR1 and CDR2 are SQVTM and ANQGSEA. The V end was cut by 8 bases, the J end by 0 bases, with 14 bases between. There are 14 residues in the CDR3. For the CDR3, the DNA is TGCAGCTCTAGAGGGCATGACTCCTACAATGAGCAGTTCTTC. Translating it yields CSSRGHDSYNEQFF.

This clonotype has only a few counts. The V gene is TRBV7-2, the J gene TRBJ1-5; weak D call: TRBD1 (6 bases). Deletions cut 5 bases from V and 6 bases from J, with 11 bases between. The germline gives CDR1 SGHTA, CDR2 FQGNSA. The CDR3 is 13 residues long. The CDR3 nucleotides are TGTGCCAGCAGCGCCAGGGGTTTTCAGCCCCAGCATTTT. Its protein is CASSARGFQPQHF.

This clonotype rates as medium-sized (0.01 to 0.1%). The chain uses TRBV7-2 and TRBJ2-6; the match to TRBD2 covers 11 bases. CDR3 length: 19 amino acids. Germline V gene data show CDR1 as SGHTA and CDR2 as FQGNSA. V lost 2 bases to trimming and J lost 11 bases; unmatched junction nucleotides: 17. CDR3 residues: CASSLNTEPPSGRTHVLTF. CDR3 sequence (DNA): TGTGCCAGCAGCTTAAATACAGAACCCCCTAGCGGGAGGACCCACGTCCTGACTTTC.

This clonotype was found many times. The CDR3 nucleotides are TGCGCCAGCAGCCGTATTCTTTCGGGACTGCGATCCGCCTACAATGAGCAGTTCTTC. Protein sequence: CASSRILSGLRSAYNEQFF. This chain connects TRBV4-1 to TRBJ2-1; possible D gene TRBD2, 6 bases. The V and J ends lost 4 bases and 2 bases respectively, with 24 bases between them. The germline gives CDR1 MGHRA, CDR2 YSYEKL. This CDR3 region has 19 residues.

This clonotype was observed at least ten times. The chain uses TRBV11-2 and TRBJ2-1; D remains unclear. Looked up from germline, CDR1 is SGHAT and CDR2 is FQNNGV. The CDR3 runs to 15 residues. The V gene lost 5 bases and the J gene lost 4 bases, with 15 bases spanning the gap. CDR3 amino acids: CASSARGVPYNEQFF. In nucleotides, the CDR3 is TGTGCCAGCAGCGCCCGTGGGGTGCCATACAATGAGCAGTTCTTC.

This clonotype was observed many times. The chain links TRBV29-1 to TRBJ2-5; a possible D gene is TRBD2 (5 bases). The CDR3 extends over 10 amino acids. V lost 8 bases and J lost 9, with 13 bases in between. Germline lookup yields CDR1 SQVTM and CDR2 ANQGSEA. The CDR3 region is CSSGFGAQYF. Here the CDR3 DNA reads TGCAGCTCGGGGTTTGGTGCCCAGTACTTC. Full variable domain (missing parts from reference TRBV29-1 and TRBJ2-5): SAVISQKPSRDICQRGTSLTIQCQVDSQVTMMFWYRQQPGQSLTLIATANQGSEATYESGFVIDKFPISRPNLTFSTLTVSNMSPEDSSIYLCSSGFGAQYFGPGTRLLVL.

This clonotype appeared many times. The genes are TRBV7-6 and TRBJ2-1; 7 nucleotides line up with TRBD2. V shed 4 bases and J 0 bases; nucleotides not matched to a gene: 9. This CDR3 region has 17 residues. Germline CDR1 SGHVS, CDR2 FNYEAQ. In DNA, the CDR3 is TGTGCCAGCAGCTGGGCTAGCGGACACCACTCCTACAATGAGCAGTTCTTC. Encoded protein: CASSWASGHHSYNEQFF.

This clonotype has at least ten counts. This chain connects TRBV29-1 to TRBJ2-1, with unresolved D. The V gene's germline CDR1 is SQVTM and CDR2 ANQGSEA. V was pared by 5 bases and J by 5 bases, with 19 bases between. The CDR3 loop spans 15 amino acids. CDR3 loop: CSVLGIKGTDNEQFF. The CDR3 nucleotides read TGCAGCGTTTTAGGTATTAAGGGTACCGACAATGAGCAGTTCTTC.

This clonotype was found many times. The rearrangement links TRBV20-1 to TRBJ2-7; no firm D call. This CDR3 spans 14 amino acids. Per germline, CDR1 DFQATT and CDR2 SNEGSKA (reference sequence). Trimming took off 6 bases at V and 3 bases at J, with 18 bases between the two ends. The DNA of the CDR3 is TGCAGTGCCGACCGTATTGGAACTGGCTACGAGCAGTACTTC. Translation gives CSADRIGTGYEQYF.

This clonotype showed up many times. The rearrangement uses TRBV6-2 or TRBV6-3 and TRBJ1-5, with D unclear. The germline V gene encodes CDR1 MNHEY and CDR2 SVGEGT. The CDR3 loop spans 15 amino acids. Trimming removed 0 bases from V and 5 bases from J, with 11 bases in between. The DNA of the CDR3 is TGTGCCAGCAGTTACTCTCTGGAAGTTTATCAGCCCCAGCATTTT. This codes for CASSYSLEVYQPQHF.

This clonotype was seen repeatedly, ten times or more. The chain links TRBV12-3 or TRBV12-4 to TRBJ2-4; D gene ambiguous. Trimming took 6 bases from V and 2 from J, leaving 14 bases between them. This CDR3 is 15 amino acids long. The CDR3 coding sequence is TGTGCCAGCAGCTCCCACCGCGGTTCCAAAAACATTCAGTACTTC. Its protein product is CASSSHRGSKNIQYF.

This clonotype was seen a few times. This sequence joins TRBV4-1 and TRBJ2-5; the match to TRBD2 covers 8 bases. The CDR3 covers 16 residues. With V trimmed by 4 bases and J by 7 bases, 14 bases remained unmatched. Germline values: CDR1 MGHRA, CDR2 YSYEKL. CDR3 bases: TGCGCCAGCAGCCGCGTCGCTGAGGCTAGCGGGTCGACCCAGTACTTC. Translated: CASSRVAEASGSTQYF.

The chain carries TRBV2 and TRBJ1-2, with a possible D match to TRBD1 (5 bases). Per germline, CDR1 SNHLY and CDR2 FYNNEI. Trimming pared 1 base from V and 8 bases from J, leaving 5 bases between. The CDR3 spans 11 residues. The CDR3 DNA reads as TGTGCCAGCAGTGAAGGGGGCGGCTACACCTTC. Translating gives CASSEGGGYTF.

This clonotype turned up a few times. This chain links TRBV7-2 with TRBJ2-7, with D perhaps given as TRBD1 or TRBD2 (6 bases each). V lost 4 bases and J lost 0, with 16 bases in between. The CDR3 totals 16 residues. Germline V gene lookup returns CDR1 SGHTA and CDR2 FQGNSA. The DNA of the CDR3 is TGTGCCAGCAGCTCCCGTGGGGGGCTCAGCTCCTACGAGCAGTACTTC. Protein: CASSSRGGLSSYEQYF.

Sample share makes this clonotype medium-sized. The rearrangement links TRBV11-2 to TRBJ2-2, with D unresolved. Trimming pared 1 base from V and 1 base from J, leaving 10 bases between. CDR1 is SGHAT and CDR2 is FQNNGV in the germline V gene. The CDR3 runs 16 residues. CDR3: CASSLAGYGNTGELFF. CDR3 DNA sequence: TGTGCCAGCAGCTTAGCAGGATATGGGAACACCGGGGAGCTGTTTTTT. Drawing the rest from reference TRBV11-2 and TRBJ2-2, the complete variable domain is EAGVAQSPRYKIIEKRQSVAFWCNPISGHATLYWYQQILGQGPKLLIQFQNNGVVDDSQLPKDRFSAERLKGVDSTLKIQPAKLEDSAVYLCASSLAGYGNTGELFFGEGSRLTVL.

There are many counts of this clonotype. The chain carries TRBV10-3 and TRBJ2-5; D is uncertain. The germline V gene has CDR1 ENHRY and CDR2 SYGVKD. The CDR3 has 11 amino acids. Trimming shortened V by 10 bases and J by 4 bases, and 10 bases separated the two germline ends. CDR3 sequence: CATLSLETQYF. In DNA form, the CDR3 reads TGTGCCACCCTGTCTTTAGAGACCCAGTACTTC.

This clonotype counts as medium-sized. The chain recombines TRBV6-5 with TRBJ2-1; D is possibly TRBD2 (5 bases). The germline gives CDR1 MNHEY, CDR2 SVGAGI. Trimming cost V 0 bases and J 7 bases, with 19 bases left between them. This CDR3 comprises 17 residues. Here the CDR3 reads CASSYSNVVGRDNEQFF. The CDR3 coding sequence is TGTGCCAGCAGTTACTCGAATGTTGTAGGGAGAGATAATGAGCAGTTCTTC.

The chain combines TRBV9 with TRBJ2-1; the match to TRBD2 covers 9 bases. The ends lost 3 bases at V and 7 bases at J; junction bases unmatched: 5. Per the germline V gene, CDR1 is SGDLS and CDR2 is YYNGEE. This CDR3 has 14 residues. The CDR3 DNA follows: TGTGCCAGCAGCGGAGGACTAGCGTCGAATGAGCAGTTCTTC. Its protein product is CASSGGLASNEQFF.